Relative to its sample, the clone carrying this T cell receptor beta chain is medium-sized. This CDR3 has 15 amino acids. Germline CDR1 reads MNHNY; CDR2 reads SVGAGI (reference sequence). These data belong to a study of CD4 and CD8 cells across lung adenocarcinoma regions. TCRdb re-called the PCR reads with MiXCR, one entry per CDR3 protein. The sample carries some 11,000 distinct CDR3 sequences, around half recorded once. The sequence derives from a female donor with lung adenocarcinoma. The CD4 and CD8 labels of this study may be unreliable. J is TRBJ2-1 and V is TRBV6-6, with 7 nucleotides matching TRBD1. Judging by the DNA end, TRBJ2-5 fits better; the J call may be wrong. Sequencing was done on a sample of CD8+ T cells from the margin of a lung tumor. CDR3 residues: CASSYTRGKAETQYF. For the CDR3, the DNA is TGTGCCAGCAGTTATACCAGGGGGAAGGCGGAGACCCAGTACTTC.